This T cell receptor (beta chain) was identified during a study of OX40 agonist ivuxolimab in advanced cancers. Study-wide results and limits: Dosing at 0.1 to 3.0 mg/kg was accompanied by clonal expansion of CD4+ and CD8+ blood T cells by week 6.

Remarks on this clone: Its target is not known.

Sequenced by immunoSEQ multiplex PCR; TCRdb stores in-frame clones only, minus some. The sample has about 21,000 clones, approximately 90% seen once; the top ten hold approximately 11%. With 0 bases removed from V and 7 bases from J, the gap between germline ends came to 12 bases. Germline CDR1 and CDR2: SQVTM and ANQGSEA. The CDR3 contains 13 residues. This sample comprised CD4+ or CD8+ T cells sorted from blood, obtained in a trial of the OX40 agonist ivuxolimab. The receptor comes from an adult with an advanced solid tumor such as melanoma, head and neck, liver or kidney cancer. This chain uses TRBV29-1 with TRBJ1-1; D remains ambiguous. The CDR3 nucleotides are TGCAGCGTTGAAGATATCCGACCAGATGAAGCTTTCTTT. Protein product: CSVEDIRPDEAFF.